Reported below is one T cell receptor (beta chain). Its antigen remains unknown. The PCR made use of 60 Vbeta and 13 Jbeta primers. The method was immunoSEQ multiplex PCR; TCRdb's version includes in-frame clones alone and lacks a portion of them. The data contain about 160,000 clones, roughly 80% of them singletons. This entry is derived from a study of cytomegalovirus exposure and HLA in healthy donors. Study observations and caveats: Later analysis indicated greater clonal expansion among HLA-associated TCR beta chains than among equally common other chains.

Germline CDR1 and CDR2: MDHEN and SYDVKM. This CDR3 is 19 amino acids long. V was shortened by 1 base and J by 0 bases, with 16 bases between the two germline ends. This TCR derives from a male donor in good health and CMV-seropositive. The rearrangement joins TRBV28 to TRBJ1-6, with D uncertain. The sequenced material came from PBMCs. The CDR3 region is CASSLFGATLSSYNSPLHF. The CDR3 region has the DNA TGTGCCAGCAGTTTATTTGGTGCCACGCTAAGCTCCTATAATTCACCCCTCCACTTT.